This T cell receptor (beta chain) originates from a study of cytomegalovirus exposure and HLA in healthy donors. Points from the study as a whole: There were reportedly fewer N-insertions in an Asian-associated ancestry cluster than the roughly 680-donor mean, in a later analysis. Several of the most significant clusters appeared, in a later analysis, to be linked to common viral pathogens. HLA alleles were associated with roughly 15,000 TCR beta sequences in a later analysis at 0.05 false discovery rate.

Concerning this clone itself: Its antigen is as yet unknown.

Trimming stripped 0 bases from V and 4 bases from J, with 16 bases between. Germline values: CDR1 LGHNA, CDR2 YNFKEQ. CDR3 length: 16 residues. 13 Jbeta primers and 60 Vbeta primers were used for the PCR. Methods used by the authors: As a later analysis found, there were 70 million to 100 million unique TCR beta chains, of which 8.5 million to 14 million were shared. TCRdb's table, derived via immunoSEQ multiplex PCR, lists solely in-frame clones and lacks some. For V, J and clone size, that table is used; D and trimming come from the DNA. The top ten clones hold about 2.5% of a sample with tens of thousands of clones, less than 80% of them seen once.

The sequence came from a young man in good health and CMV-seronegative. This chain connects TRBV4-2 to TRBJ2-7; D may be TRBD2 (7 bases). The sequenced sample was PBMCs. Written as DNA, the CDR3 is TGTGCCAGCAGCCAAGAAGGCCAGGGGAGGGCTTACGAGCAGTACTTC. Translated: CASSQEGQGRAYEQYF.